Listed below are T cell receptor beta chains from one sample, sequenced in a study of CD8 T cells in Susac syndrome. MiXCR, run by TCRdb on the immunoSEQ multiplex PCR reads, gives a single entry per CDR3 protein. The repertoire holds 230,000 or so distinct CDR3 sequences, with 95% as singletons. Sequenced: CD4+ T cells from PBMCs. The receptors derive from a human donor with multiple sclerosis. CDR3s include the opening cysteine and the closing phenylalanine or tryptophan. The D gene is left open where the match is weak. Where a row states a size, it is once, few, many or the class of an expanded clone; other rows omit it.

d_gene	abundance	v_gene	j_gene	CDR3nt	CDR3aa
TRBD1	few	TRBV15	TRBJ2-5	TGTGCCACCAGCCGATCAGGGGGCCGTGAAGAGACCCAGTACTTC	CATSRSGGREETQYF
TRBD2	.	TRBV3-1	TRBJ2-3	TGTGCCAGCAGCCAGGTGATTCCCGGACTAGCGGGAGCCCCAGATACGCAGTATTTT	CASSQVIPGLAGAPDTQYF
.	.	TRBV27	TRBJ1-2	TGTGCCAGCAGTGGTCAGAGGGGGTATGGCTACACCTTC	CASSGQRGYGYTF
.	.	TRBV29-1	TRBJ1-3	TGCAGCGCCCAATCCAGGGTACTTGGAAACACCATATATTTT	CSAQSRVLGNTIYF
.	.	TRBV5-1	TRBJ2-3	TGCGCCAGCATCCCGATAGTTGGCACAGATACGCAGTATTTT	CASIPIVGTDTQYF
.	.	TRBV20-1	TRBJ2-1	TGCAGTGCTAGAGATAGGCTAATTTACAATGAGCAGTTCTTC	CSARDRLIYNEQFF
.	.	TRBV12-3/TRBV12-4	TRBJ2-2	TGTGCCAGCAGTTTAGAAGCGGGCCTGGAGCCGGGGCTGTTTTTT	CASSLEAGLEPGLFF
TRBD1	.	TRBV7-9	TRBJ1-1	TGTGCCAGCACCAGCCAACAGGGGACGGAAGCTTTCTTT	CASTSQQGTEAFF
.	.	TRBV29-1	TRBJ1-2	TGCAGCGTTGTATTGGTCTATGGCTACACCTTC	CSVVLVYGYTF
TRBD2	.	TRBV20-1	TRBJ2-5	TGCAGTGCCAAAAGACTAGCGGGGGGACAGACCCAGTACTTC	CSAKRLAGGQTQYF
.	once	TRBV9	TRBJ1-6	TGTGCCAGCAGCGTTAGGACGGATAATTCACCCCTCCACTTT	CASSVRTDNSPLHF
TRBD1	.	TRBV6-2/TRBV6-3	TRBJ2-1	TGTGCCAGCAGTTACCTGGGACAGGGTTACAATGAGCAGTTCTTC	CASSYLGQGYNEQFF
.	.	TRBV19	TRBJ1-5	TGTGCCAGTAGTAGCCAGATGGGCAATCAGCCCCAGCATTTT	CASSSQMGNQPQHF
.	.	TRBV12-3/TRBV12-4	TRBJ2-5	TGTGCCAGCAGTTCGGACATAACCCAGTACTTC	CASSSDITQYF
TRBD2	.	TRBV24-1	TRBJ2-1	TGTGCCACCAGTGACGCCAAGAGCGGGAGAAACAATGAGCAGTTCTTC	CATSDAKSGRNNEQFF
TRBD1	.	TRBV3-1	TRBJ1-2	TGTGCCAGCAGCCGGACAGGGGCCTATGGCTACACCTTC	CASSRTGAYGYTF
TRBD2	.	TRBV28	TRBJ2-3	TGTGCCAGCATAGAACCGGGACTAGCGGGGACAGATACGCAGTATTTT	CASIEPGLAGTDTQYF
.	.	TRBV18	TRBJ2-5	TGTGCCAGCTCACCACCCCCCAGGCAAGAGACCCAGTACTTC	CASSPPPRQETQYF
.	.	TRBV30	TRBJ2-5	TGTGCCTGGAGTGTATATTGGGGAGCAGAGACCCAGTACTTC	CAWSVYWGAETQYF
.	.	TRBV12-3/TRBV12-4	TRBJ1-1	TGTGCCAGCAGTTTAAATGACTACACTGAAGCTTTCTTT	CASSLNDYTEAFF
.	.	TRBV7-3	TRBJ2-7	TGTGCCAGCAGCTTAGGTTCGGGGACCAGCTACGAGCAGTACTTC	CASSLGSGTSYEQYF
TRBD2	.	TRBV24-1	TRBJ2-3	TGTGCCACCAGTGGTGATAGCGGGGCTACTAGCACAGATACGCAGTATTTT	CATSGDSGATSTDTQYF
TRBD1	.	TRBV18	TRBJ1-2	TGTGCCAGCTCACCATTGGGCCCTACAGGGGACAACTATGGCTACACCTTC	CASSPLGPTGDNYGYTF
.	.	TRBV5-1	TRBJ1-1	TGCGCCAGCAGCTTTCGAATGGGCACTGAAGCTTTCTTT	CASSFRMGTEAFF
.	.	TRBV5-1	TRBJ2-5	TGCGCCAGCAGTGGACAGTCTTCAGAGACCCAGTACTTC	CASSGQSSETQYF
.	.	TRBV24-1	TRBJ2-2	TGTGCCACCAGTGATTCGAGTCAGGTCTTCGGGGAGCTGTTTTTT	CATSDSSQVFGELFF
.	.	TRBV5-1	TRBJ1-6	TGCGCCAGCGCCTTACGGGGCAGCTCCTATAATTCACCCCTCCACTTT	CASALRGSSYNSPLHF
.	.	TRBV9	TRBJ2-5	TGTGCCAGCAGCGCCCTACAGACAGACACCCAGTACTTC	CASSALQTDTQYF
TRBD1	.	TRBV20-1	TRBJ1-5	TGCAGTGCTAGAGATCGACAGGGTAGCAATCAGCCCCAGCATTTT	CSARDRQGSNQPQHF
TRBD1	few	TRBV18	TRBJ1-2	TGTGCCAGCTCACCGGGACAGCTCTATGGCTACACCTTC	CASSPGQLYGYTF
.	.	TRBV4-2	TRBJ2-2	TGTGCCAGCAGCCAAGATATCGGTAGCGGCACCGGGGAGCTGTTTTTT	CASSQDIGSGTGELFF
.	.	TRBV7-9	TRBJ2-5	TGTGCCAGCAGCACTATGGAGACCCAGTACTTC	CASSTMETQYF
.	.	TRBV12-3/TRBV12-4	TRBJ1-4	TGTGCCAGCAGTTGGGGGAGAAGGGAAAAACTGTTTTTT	CASSWGRREKLFF
.	.	TRBV28	TRBJ1-1	TGTGCCAGCAGGCCTTTGGCGGGGATGGCAGCTGAAGCTTTCTTT	CASRPLAGMAAEAFF
TRBD1	.	TRBV29-1	TRBJ1-1	TGCAGCGCCTCGACAGGGGGCACTGAAGCTTTCTTT	CSASTGGTEAFF
TRBD2	.	TRBV20-1	TRBJ2-3	TGCAGTGCTACTCGGACTAGCGGACTTATTTCTAGCACAGATACGCAGTATTTT	CSATRTSGLISSTDTQYF
.	.	TRBV20-1	TRBJ2-1	TGCAGTGCTAGACAGGGGGGCTCCTACAATGAGCAGTTCTTC	CSARQGGSYNEQFF
.	.	TRBV2	TRBJ2-7	TGTGCCAGCAGTCCGGGCTTTCAAGGGCGCGAGCAGTACTTC	CASSPGFQGREQYF
.	.	TRBV5-1	TRBJ2-3	TGCGCCAGCAGGGGGGTAGTCCCAGATACGCAGTATTTT	CASRGVVPDTQYF
TRBD2	.	TRBV7-9	TRBJ2-1	TGTGCCAGCAGCTTACCACCGGGACTAGATTTACGTGAGCAGTTCTTC	CASSLPPGLDLREQFF